Listed below are T cell receptor beta chains from one sample, sequenced in a study of shared clonotypes between healthy human individuals. Clones were sequenced by immunoSEQ multiplex PCR, and TCRdb holds only the in-frame ones, with some missing. This sample has 1.4 million or so clones; approximately 98.5% occur once, and the top ten carry about 0.4%. Sequencing was done on a sample of naive CD4+ T cells sorted from blood. These receptors all stem from a man aged 30 to 39 in good health. Each CDR3 is given with its conserved first and last residue. The order of the fields is D gene, clone size, V gene, J gene, CDR3 protein, CDR3 DNA. A D gene is named only where the DNA matches it firmly. The size of a clone is reported for some rows only, either as once, few or many, or as a class for expanded clones.

TRBD2	NA	TRBV30	TRBJ2-3	CAWSGTSGRTPHGTDTQYF	TGTGCCTGGAGTGGGACTAGCGGGAGAACTCCCCACGGCACAGATACGCAGTATTTT
TRBD2	once	TRBV30	TRBJ2-1	CAWSGTSGAAGTYNEQFF	TGTGCCTGGAGTGGGACTAGCGGGGCGGCTGGGACGTACAATGAGCAGTTCTTC
NA	NA	TRBV5-1	TRBJ2-1	CASSQTPSSYNEQFF	TGCGCCAGCAGCCAGACTCCGAGCTCCTACAATGAGCAGTTCTTC
NA	NA	TRBV5-1	TRBJ2-1	CASSPYRVAEGYNEQFF	TGCGCCAGCAGCCCGTACAGGGTAGCGGAGGGGTACAATGAGCAGTTCTTC
NA	NA	TRBV6-1	TRBJ2-3	CASSEASPGFTTQYF	TGTGCCAGCAGTGAAGCGTCCCCAGGGTTTACTACGCAGTATTTT
TRBD1	NA	TRBV6-4	TRBJ2-1	CASSRTGRYNEQFF	TGTGCCAGCAGCCGGACAGGGAGGTACAATGAGCAGTTCTTC
NA	NA	TRBV27	TRBJ2-3	CASSLPTDTQYF	TGTGCCAGCAGTTTGCCCACAGATACGCAGTATTTT
TRBD1	NA	TRBV11-2	TRBJ1-4	CASSFEGASNEKLFF	TGTGCCAGCAGCTTTGAGGGGGCATCTAATGAAAAACTGTTTTTT
NA	NA	TRBV11-2	TRBJ2-7	CASSLDLGEQYF	TGTGCCAGCAGCTTAGATCTGGGAGAGCAGTACTTC
NA	NA	TRBV5-6	TRBJ2-7	CASSIFDRDSYEQYF	TGTGCCAGCAGCATCTTTGATCGGGACTCCTACGAGCAGTACTTC
TRBD1	NA	TRBV18	TRBJ1-1	CASSPMAGGIQNTEAFF	TGTGCCAGCTCACCGATGGCAGGGGGCATCCAGAACACTGAAGCTTTCTTT
NA	NA	TRBV11-3	TRBJ1-5	CASSLKGRRNQPQHF	TGTGCCAGCAGCTTAAAGGGGCGTAGGAATCAGCCCCAGCATTTT
TRBD2	NA	TRBV27	TRBJ2-7	CASSIGRLAAGYEQYF	TGTGCCAGCAGTATAGGCCGACTAGCGGCGGGCTACGAGCAGTACTTC
NA	NA	TRBV10-3	TRBJ2-5	CAISVGPQETQYF	TGTGCCATCAGTGTCGGGCCCCAAGAGACCCAGTACTTC
NA	NA	TRBV10-3	TRBJ1-3	CAISSGAHTIYF	TGTGCCATCAGCTCCGGTGCCCACACCATATATTTT
NA	NA	TRBV11-3	TRBJ2-2	CASSLTRTGELFF	TGTGCCAGCAGCCTAACTAGGACCGGGGAGCTGTTTTTT
NA	NA	TRBV18	TRBJ1-3	CASSLEGHSGNTIYF	TGTGCCAGCTCACTAGAGGGACACAGCGGAAACACCATATATTTT
NA	once	TRBV5-5	TRBJ2-2	CASSLVQGSTGELFF	TGTGCCAGCAGCTTGGTGCAGGGCAGCACCGGGGAGCTGTTTTTT
NA	NA	TRBV5-4	TRBJ1-5	CASSLFGDQPQHF	TGTGCCAGCAGCTTGTTTGGGGATCAGCCCCAGCATTTT
NA	once	TRBV7-8	TRBJ2-7	CASSLIRTTYEQYF	TGTGCCAGCAGCTTAATAAGGACAACCTACGAGCAGTACTTC
TRBD2	NA	TRBV9	TRBJ2-2	CASSVELAGNTGELFF	TGTGCCAGCAGCGTAGAGCTAGCGGGCAACACCGGGGAGCTGTTTTTT
TRBD2	NA	TRBV30	TRBJ2-1	CAWTLTSGTPQFF	TGTGCCTGGACTCTGACTAGCGGGACGCCTCAGTTCTTC
NA	NA	TRBV7-9	TRBJ1-3	CASSLGPAGTIYF	TGTGCCAGCAGCTTAGGGCCCGCCGGAACCATATATTTT
TRBD1	NA	TRBV10-1	TRBJ2-5	CASSPTSGTGGVGTPETQYF	TGCGCCAGCAGCCCTACCTCCGGGACAGGGGGCGTCGGGACCCCAGAGACCCAGTACTTC
NA	once	TRBV20-1	TRBJ2-3	CSASTDTQYF	TGCAGTGCTAGTACGGATACGCAGTATTTT
NA	once	TRBV2	TRBJ1-4	CASSAFEKLFF	TGTGCCAGCAGTGCCTTCGAAAAACTGTTTTTT
NA	NA	TRBV7-2	TRBJ1-4	CASSPMLGEEKLFF	TGTGCCAGCAGTCCTATGTTGGGAGAGGAAAAACTGTTTTTT
NA	NA	TRBV7-6	TRBJ1-1	CASSLGPDREAFF	TGTGCCAGCAGCTTAGGGCCCGACAGGGAAGCTTTCTTT
NA	NA	TRBV9	TRBJ2-1	CASSPETMYNEQFF	TGTGCCAGCAGCCCAGAGACTATGTACAATGAGCAGTTCTTC
TRBD2	NA	TRBV28	TRBJ2-3	CASTITAGGNTDTQYF	TGTGCCAGCACAATAACGGCGGGAGGGAACACAGATACGCAGTATTTT
TRBD2	NA	TRBV7-9	TRBJ2-1	CASSSPTSGGAVWQFF	TGTGCCAGCAGCTCGCCGACTAGCGGAGGGGCCGTCTGGCAGTTCTTC
NA	NA	TRBV5-1	TRBJ1-1	CASSLGLNPGLTEAFF	TGCGCCAGCAGCTTGGGTTTGAACCCGGGGCTCACTGAAGCTTTCTTT
NA	NA	TRBV7-3	TRBJ2-3	CASSLGAATDTQYF	TGTGCCAGCAGCCTCGGAGCGGCCACAGATACGCAGTATTTT
TRBD2	NA	TRBV29-1	TRBJ2-2	CSVARGRTGELFF	TGCAGCGTTGCTCGCGGGAGAACCGGGGAGCTGTTTTTT
NA	NA	TRBV19	TRBJ2-1	CASSRTDNEQFF	TGTGCCAGTAGTAGGACAGACAATGAGCAGTTCTTC
NA	once	TRBV2	TRBJ1-5	CASSHGVNQPQHF	TGTGCCAGCAGCCACGGGGTGAATCAGCCCCAGCATTTT
TRBD1	NA	TRBV4-2	TRBJ2-7	CASSRDRGGYEQYF	TGTGCCAGCAGCCGGGACAGGGGAGGCTACGAGCAGTACTTC
NA	NA	TRBV18	TRBJ1-2	CASSTTANYGYTF	TGTGCCAGCTCAACGACAGCTAACTATGGCTACACCTTC
TRBD1	once	TRBV6-5	TRBJ1-1	CASRPTGVWTEAFF	TGTGCCAGCAGACCGACAGGGGTTTGGACTGAAGCTTTCTTT
TRBD2	NA	TRBV27	TRBJ2-7	CASSFLAGVTVYEQYF	TGTGCCAGCAGTTTCTTAGCGGGAGTCACAGTCTACGAGCAGTACTTC
TRBD2	NA	TRBV5-1	TRBJ2-1	CASSLVRASGNEQFF	TGCGCCAGCAGCTTGGTTCGGGCTAGCGGAAATGAGCAGTTCTTC
TRBD2	NA	TRBV15	TRBJ2-1	CATSRQLAGNSYNEQFF	TGTGCCACCAGTAGGCAACTAGCGGGAAACTCCTACAATGAGCAGTTCTTC
NA	once	TRBV28	TRBJ2-1	CASSASAGMDFDEQFF	TGTGCCAGCAGTGCCTCTGCGGGAATGGATTTTGATGAGCAGTTCTTC